This T cell receptor beta chain derives from a study of blood T cell repertoires in COVID-19. Study overall: Acute and convalescent COVID-19 samples came from the United States, Italy and Spain. T cells, B-cell-depleted T cells, or PBMCs provided the cDNA or gDNA that served as material.

In the authors' methods: Estimated nucleated cell counts came from reference gene primer amplification. The repertoire was sequenced with immunoSEQ multiplex PCR; TCRdb's copy has only in-frame clones and lacks some. V and J calls plus clone size are reproduced from that table; the DNA served to infer D and trimming. The sample shows a few hundred thousand clones, 85% of them seen only once. V trimming: 4 bases; J trimming: 1 base; junction bases outside the gene matches: 3. Germline CDR1 reads SGHNT; CDR2 reads YENEEA. CDR3 length equals 15 residues. The sequencing sample was made of peripheral blood. The sequence was collected from a human donor in a cohort sampled during active COVID-19. J is TRBJ2-3 and V is TRBV11-3; TRBD2 agrees at 9 bases. CDR3 DNA: TGTGCCAGCAGCTCTAGGACTAGCGGCACAGATACGCAGTATTTT. Encoded protein: CASSSRTSGTDTQYF.